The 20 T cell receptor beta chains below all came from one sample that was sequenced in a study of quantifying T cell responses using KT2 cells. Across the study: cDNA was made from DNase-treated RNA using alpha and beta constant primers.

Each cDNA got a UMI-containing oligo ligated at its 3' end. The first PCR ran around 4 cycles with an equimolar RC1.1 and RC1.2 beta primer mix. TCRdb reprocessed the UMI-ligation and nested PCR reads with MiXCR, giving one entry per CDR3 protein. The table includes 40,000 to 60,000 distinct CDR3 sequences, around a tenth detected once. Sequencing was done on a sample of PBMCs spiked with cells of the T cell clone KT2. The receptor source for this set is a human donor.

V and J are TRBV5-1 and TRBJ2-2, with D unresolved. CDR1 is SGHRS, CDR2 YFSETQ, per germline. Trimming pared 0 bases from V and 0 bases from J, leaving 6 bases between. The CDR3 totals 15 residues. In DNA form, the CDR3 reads TGCGCCAGCAGCTTGGGTTACCCGAACACCGGGGAGCTGTTTTTT. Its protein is CASSLGYPNTGELFF. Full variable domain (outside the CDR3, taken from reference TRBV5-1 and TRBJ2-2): KAGVTQTPRYLIKTRGQQVTLSCSPISGHRSVSWYQQTPGQGLQFLFEYFSETQRNKGNFPGRFSGRQFSNSRSEMNVSTLELGDSALYLCASSLGYPNTGELFFGEGSRLTVL.

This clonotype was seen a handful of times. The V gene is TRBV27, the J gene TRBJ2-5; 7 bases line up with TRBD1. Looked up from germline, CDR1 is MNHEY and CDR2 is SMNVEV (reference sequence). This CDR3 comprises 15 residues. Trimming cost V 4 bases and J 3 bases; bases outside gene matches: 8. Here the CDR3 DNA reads TGTGCCAGCAGTTCCCCCGGGACAGCGAAAGAGACCCAGTACTTC. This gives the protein CASSSPGTAKETQYF.

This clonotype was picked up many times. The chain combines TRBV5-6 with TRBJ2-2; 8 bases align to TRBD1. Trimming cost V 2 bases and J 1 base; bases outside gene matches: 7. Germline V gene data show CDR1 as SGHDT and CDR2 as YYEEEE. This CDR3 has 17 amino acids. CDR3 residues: CASSFRQGNLNTGELFF. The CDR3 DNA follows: TGTGCCAGCAGCTTCCGACAGGGGAACTTGAACACCGGGGAGCTGTTTTTT.

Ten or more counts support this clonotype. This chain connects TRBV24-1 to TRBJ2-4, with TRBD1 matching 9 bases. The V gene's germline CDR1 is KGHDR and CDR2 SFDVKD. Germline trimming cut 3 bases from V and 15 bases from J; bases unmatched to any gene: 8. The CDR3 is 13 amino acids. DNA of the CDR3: TGTGCCACCAGTGATACTGGGACAGGGAGGGCGTACTTC. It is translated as CATSDTGTGRAYF.

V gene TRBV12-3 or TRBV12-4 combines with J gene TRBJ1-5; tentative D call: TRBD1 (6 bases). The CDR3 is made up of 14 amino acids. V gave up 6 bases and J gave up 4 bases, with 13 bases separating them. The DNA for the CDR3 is TGTGCCAGCAGCTACCAGGGGCGGAATCAGCCCCAGCATTTT. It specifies CASSYQGRNQPQHF.

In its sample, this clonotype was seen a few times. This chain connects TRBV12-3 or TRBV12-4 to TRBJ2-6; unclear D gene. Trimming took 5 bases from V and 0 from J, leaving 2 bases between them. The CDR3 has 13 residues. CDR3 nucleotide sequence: TGTGCCAGCAGTAACTCTGGGGCCAACGTCCTGACTTTC. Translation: CASSNSGANVLTF.

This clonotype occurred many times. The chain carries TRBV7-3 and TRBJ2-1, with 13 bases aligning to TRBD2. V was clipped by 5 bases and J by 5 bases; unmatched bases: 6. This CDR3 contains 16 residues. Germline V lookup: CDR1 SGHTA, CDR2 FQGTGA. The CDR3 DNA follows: TGTGCCAGCAGCAAAAGACTAGCGGGGGGCGACAATGAGCAGTTCTTC. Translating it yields CASSKRLAGGDNEQFF.

In DNA form, the CDR3 reads TGTGCCAGCCGGATGGGGACTAGCGAAGCCGGGGAGCTGTTTTTT. Translating it yields CASRMGTSEAGELFF. The rearrangement links TRBV2 to TRBJ2-2; TRBD2 aligns across 10 bases. This CDR3 contains 15 residues. V dropped 8 bases and J dropped 6; count of bases not matched to a gene: 9. The germline V gene encodes CDR1 SNHLY and CDR2 FYNNEI.

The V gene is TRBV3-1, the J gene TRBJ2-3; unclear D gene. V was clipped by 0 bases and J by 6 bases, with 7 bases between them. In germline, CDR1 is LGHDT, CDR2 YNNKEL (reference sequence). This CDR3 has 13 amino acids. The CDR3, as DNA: TGTGCCAGCAGCCAAGACACCGGGGATACGCAGTATTTT. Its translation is CASSQDTGDTQYF.

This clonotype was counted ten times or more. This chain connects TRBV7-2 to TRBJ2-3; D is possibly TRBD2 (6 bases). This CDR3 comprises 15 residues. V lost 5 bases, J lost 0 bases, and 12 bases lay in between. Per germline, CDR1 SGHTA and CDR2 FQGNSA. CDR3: CASSISGLSTDTQYF. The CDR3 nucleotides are TGTGCCAGCAGCATTAGCGGATTAAGCACAGATACGCAGTATTTT.

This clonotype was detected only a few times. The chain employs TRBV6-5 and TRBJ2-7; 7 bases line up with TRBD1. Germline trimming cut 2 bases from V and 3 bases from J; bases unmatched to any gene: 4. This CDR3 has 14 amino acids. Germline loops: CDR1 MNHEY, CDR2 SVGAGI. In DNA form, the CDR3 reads TGTGCCAGCAGTTACCGGGACAGTAACTACGAGCAGTACTTC. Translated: CASSYRDSNYEQYF.

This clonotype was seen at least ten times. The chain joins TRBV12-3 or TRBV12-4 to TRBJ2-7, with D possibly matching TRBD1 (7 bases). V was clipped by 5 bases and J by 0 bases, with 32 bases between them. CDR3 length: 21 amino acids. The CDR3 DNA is TGTGCCAGCAGTCAGTGGGTGGCGTTCAGGGGGGAGCGAACCCACTCCTACGAGCAGTACTTC. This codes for CASSQWVAFRGERTHSYEQYF.

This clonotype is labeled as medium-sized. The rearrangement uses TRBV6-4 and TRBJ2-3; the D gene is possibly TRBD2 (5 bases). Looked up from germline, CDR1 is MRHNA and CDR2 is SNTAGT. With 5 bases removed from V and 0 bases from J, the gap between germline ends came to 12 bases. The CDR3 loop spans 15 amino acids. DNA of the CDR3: TGTGCCAGCAGTAACGACCCGGGGAGCACAGATACGCAGTATTTT. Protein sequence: CASSNDPGSTDTQYF.

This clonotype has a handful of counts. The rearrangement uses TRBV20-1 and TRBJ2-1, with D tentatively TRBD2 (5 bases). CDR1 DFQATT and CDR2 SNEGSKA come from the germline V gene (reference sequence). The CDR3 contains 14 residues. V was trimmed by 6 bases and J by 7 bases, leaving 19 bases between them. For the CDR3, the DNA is TGCAGTGCAAAGGACTGGCTCCAGGATAATGAGCAGTTCTTC. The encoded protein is CSAKDWLQDNEQFF.

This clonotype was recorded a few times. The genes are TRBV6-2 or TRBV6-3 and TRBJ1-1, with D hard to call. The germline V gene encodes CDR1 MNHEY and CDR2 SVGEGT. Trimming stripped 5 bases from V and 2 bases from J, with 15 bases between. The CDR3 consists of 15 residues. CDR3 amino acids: CASSHPDRPNTEAFF. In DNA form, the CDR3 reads TGTGCCAGCAGTCACCCAGATCGACCTAACACTGAAGCTTTCTTT.

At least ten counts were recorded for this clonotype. The CDR3 region has the DNA TGCAGTGCTAGCGGCCCCATAGAGACCCAGTACTTC. Amino acids: CSASGPIETQYF. The J gene is TRBJ2-5, the V gene TRBV20-1; D is ambiguous. This CDR3 spans 12 amino acids. The germline V and J ends were trimmed by 3 bases and 4 bases, with 9 bases remaining between them. Germline values: CDR1 DFQATT, CDR2 SNEGSKA (reference sequence).

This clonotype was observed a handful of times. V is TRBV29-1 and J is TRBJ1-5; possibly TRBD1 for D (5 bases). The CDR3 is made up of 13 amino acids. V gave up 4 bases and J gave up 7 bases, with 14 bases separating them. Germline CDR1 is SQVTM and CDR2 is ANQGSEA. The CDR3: CSVAGREGQPQHF. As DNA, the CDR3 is TGCAGCGTTGCTGGCAGGGAGGGGCAGCCCCAGCATTTT.

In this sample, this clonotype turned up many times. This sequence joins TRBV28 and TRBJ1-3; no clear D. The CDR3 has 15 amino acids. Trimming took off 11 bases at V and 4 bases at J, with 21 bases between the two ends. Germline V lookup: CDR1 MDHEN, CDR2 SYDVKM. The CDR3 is CASRSGSSGGNTIYF. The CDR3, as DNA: TGTGCCTCTCGTTCGGGGTCTAGTGGAGGAAACACCATATATTTT.

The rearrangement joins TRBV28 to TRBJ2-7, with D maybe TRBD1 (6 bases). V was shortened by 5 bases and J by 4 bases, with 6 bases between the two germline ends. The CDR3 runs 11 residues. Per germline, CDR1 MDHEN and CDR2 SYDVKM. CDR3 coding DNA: TGTGCCAGCAGTAGGGGGTACGAGCAGTACTTC. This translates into CASSRGYEQYF.

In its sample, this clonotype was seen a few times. CDR3 residues: CASSETSGDTGELFF. The CDR3 nucleotides read TGTGCCAGCAGTGAGACTAGCGGGGACACCGGGGAGCTGTTTTTT. V gene TRBV6-4 combines with J gene TRBJ2-2; 11 bases fit TRBD2. Trimming at V came to 3 bases and at J to 3 bases, leaving 0 bases not matched to a gene. Germline CDR1 is MRHNA and CDR2 is SNTAGT. CDR3 size: 15 residues.